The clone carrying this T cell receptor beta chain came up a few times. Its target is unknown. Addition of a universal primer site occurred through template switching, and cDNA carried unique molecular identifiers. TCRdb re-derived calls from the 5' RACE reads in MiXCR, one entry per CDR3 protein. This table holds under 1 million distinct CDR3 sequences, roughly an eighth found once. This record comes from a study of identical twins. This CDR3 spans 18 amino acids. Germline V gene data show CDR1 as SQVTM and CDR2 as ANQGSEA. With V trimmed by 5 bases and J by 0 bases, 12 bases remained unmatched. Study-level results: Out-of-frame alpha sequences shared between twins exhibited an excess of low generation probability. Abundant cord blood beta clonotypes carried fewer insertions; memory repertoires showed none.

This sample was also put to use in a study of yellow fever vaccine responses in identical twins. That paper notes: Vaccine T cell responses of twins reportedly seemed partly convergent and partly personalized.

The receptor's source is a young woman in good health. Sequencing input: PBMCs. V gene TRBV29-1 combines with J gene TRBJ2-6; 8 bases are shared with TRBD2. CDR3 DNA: TGCAGCGTTTCCCTAAAAACGGGAGGGCCCTCTGGGGCCAACGTCCTGACTTTC. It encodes CSVSLKTGGPSGANVLTF. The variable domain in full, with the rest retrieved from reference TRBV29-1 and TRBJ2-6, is SAVISQKPSRDICQRGTSLTIQCQVDSQVTMMFWYRQQPGQSLTLIATANQGSEATYESGFVIDKFPISRPNLTFSTLTVSNMSPEDSSIYLCSVSLKTGGPSGANVLTFGAGSRLTVL.